This T cell receptor (beta chain) was profiled in a study of T-cell reconstitution after alpha-beta-depleted transplantation in children. General observations from the study: Reports say that about two months after transplant, the alpha-beta T cells came out of several hundred graft clones that had expanded. From newly produced T cells came most of the T-cell counts and diversity one year after transplant.

There are 15 residues in the CDR3. Germline lookup yields CDR1 LGHNA and CDR2 YNFKEQ. V lost 0 bases and J 4 bases, leaving 13 bases between the germline ends. As for this clonotype: Its antigen remains unknown.

A library of TCRbeta sequences, prepared with unique molecular identifiers, was generated. TCRdb redid the calling of the PCR reads with MiXCR, one entry per CDR3 protein. The sample contains about 980,000 distinct CDR3 sequences, about 31% of which appear only once. The chain links TRBV4-2 to TRBJ2-7; D ambiguous. The receptor comes from a boy younger than two who had a stem cell transplant for SCID, so the T cells may come from the graft donor. The sequenced sample was PBMCs, mostly from graft donor cells, obtained 360 days after TCRalphabeta/CD19-depleted stem cell transplant. The CDR3 spells CASSQEPARVYEQYF. DNA for the CDR3: TGTGCCAGCAGCCAAGAACCCGCTAGGGTGTACGAGCAGTACTTC.